This entry describes one T cell receptor (beta chain). As yet, its antigen is unknown. Only in-frame clones appear in the TCRdb table, and some are missing; sequencing was by immunoSEQ multiplex PCR. The sample has about 49,000 clones, around 94% seen once. The entry originates in a study of OX40 agonist ivuxolimab in advanced cancers. Study context: An anti-OX40 (CD134) antibody with agonistic activity, ivuxolimab, was administered to patients. Allowance was made for prior anti-PD-1, anti-PD-L1 or anti-CTLA-4 therapy, and around 44% had some. Study-level points and caveats: Normalized T-cell clonal expansion was also low in a subset of nonresponders. At 0.1-3.0 mg/kg, partial responders had clonal expansion among the lowest observed.

The V and J ends lost 5 bases and 5 bases, in that order; junction bases with no gene match: 4. The length of the CDR3 is 15 residues. Looked up from germline, CDR1 is SEHNR and CDR2 is FQNEAQ (reference sequence). This receptor was taken from an adult with an advanced solid tumor such as melanoma, head and neck, liver or kidney cancer. This specimen was CD4+ or CD8+ T cells sorted from blood, taken in a trial of the OX40 agonist ivuxolimab. This sequence joins TRBV7-9 and TRBJ2-5, with TRBD2 matching 14 bases. CDR3 residues: CASSQGLAGEETQYF. DNA for the CDR3: TGTGCCAGCAGCCAGGGACTAGCGGGAGAGGAGACCCAGTACTTC.